These 20 T cell receptor beta chains were all obtained from the same sample, sequenced in a study of cytomegalovirus exposure and HLA in healthy donors. The PCR had 60 Vbeta and 13 Jbeta primers. TCRdb's copy holds only in-frame clones and misses some; the assay was immunoSEQ multiplex PCR. The sample yields fewer than 200,000 clones, over 70% seen once. Sequenced sample: PBMCs. The receptors derive from a woman younger than 45 in good health and CMV-seronegative.

The V and J genes are TRBV5-1 and TRBJ2-3; TRBD1 matches at 10 bases. The CDR3 extends over 14 amino acids. The V gene's germline CDR1 is SGHRS and CDR2 YFSETQ. Unmatched junction bases numbered 2, after V lost 4 bases and J lost 3 bases. CDR3 sequence reads: CASSRDRGTDTQYF. Here the CDR3 DNA reads TGCGCCAGCAGCCGGGACAGGGGAACAGATACGCAGTATTTT.

This clone was seen a few times. The rearrangement uses TRBV4-2 and TRBJ1-4, with 8 bases matching TRBD1. The CDR3 spans 16 residues. Per the germline V gene, CDR1 is LGHNA and CDR2 is YNFKEQ. After removal of 1 base from V and 3 bases from J, the junction contained 4 bases not matched to a gene. CDR3 DNA: TGTGCCAGCAGCCAAGGAGACAGGGGAGCTAATGAAAAACTGTTTTTT. It translates to CASSQGDRGANEKLFF.

The rearrangement uses TRBV30 and TRBJ1-5, with 8 positions matching TRBD1. CDR3 length: 19 amino acids. The germline V gene has CDR1 GTSNPN and CDR2 SVGIG (reference sequence). The trim removed 2 bases at V and 0 bases at J, leaving 15 bases unmatched. The CDR3 coding sequence is TGTGCCTGGAGTTATGAATCAGGGGGCAGCTCCGATAGCAATCAGCCCCAGCATTTT. It specifies CAWSYESGGSSDSNQPQHF.

The chain employs TRBV7-8 and TRBJ2-1; 11 nucleotides align to TRBD2. The CDR3 loop spans 14 amino acids. In germline, CDR1 is SGHVS, CDR2 FQNEAQ. The junction had 9 bases not matched to a gene; V was cut back by 5 bases and J by 12 bases. This chain's CDR3 is CASSLIAGGPGQFF. In nucleotides, the CDR3 is TGTGCCAGCAGCCTTATAGCGGGGGGGCCCGGGCAGTTCTTC.

The genes are TRBV5-5 and TRBJ2-5; 7 bases map to TRBD2. Germline CDR1 reads SGHKS; CDR2 reads YYEKEE (reference sequence). V dropped 0 bases and J dropped 6; count of bases not matched to a gene: 11. The CDR3 runs 16 residues. The CDR3 nucleotides read TGTGCCAGCAGCTTGGTGCCCGGGGAGGGAGGAAAGACCCAGTACTTC. The encoded protein is CASSLVPGEGGKTQYF.

This chain uses TRBV5-1 with TRBJ1-2; maybe TRBD1 (6 bases). The CDR3 has 14 residues. V was trimmed by 4 bases and J by 4 bases, leaving 14 bases between them. Per the germline V gene, CDR1 is SGHRS and CDR2 is YFSETQ. The CDR3 DNA follows: TGCGCCAGCAGCCACCCTCAGGGGTCCTATGGCTACACCTTC. It encodes CASSHPQGSYGYTF. The complete variable domain, with remaining parts taken from reference TRBV5-1 and TRBJ1-2, reads KAGVTQTPRYLIKTRGQQVTLSCSPISGHRSVSWYQQTPGQGLQFLFEYFSETQRNKGNFPGRFSGRQFSNSRSEMNVSTLELGDSALYLCASSHPQGSYGYTFGSGTRLTVV.

Concerning this clone itself: Other DNA sequences in the sample encode the same CDR3. The chain employs TRBV5-1 and TRBJ2-7, with D possibly matching TRBD1 (5 bases). Trimming removed 0 bases at V and 3 bases at J, with 7 bases between. The V gene's germline CDR1 is SGHRS and CDR2 YFSETQ. The CDR3 spans 13 residues. CDR3 bases: TGCGCCAGCAGCTTGGGACAGAGCTACGAGCAGTACTTC. Protein product: CASSLGQSYEQYF.

The V gene is TRBV7-7, the J gene TRBJ2-5; 7 nucleotides align to TRBD2. The J segment lost 4 bases and the V segment lost 5 bases, leaving 13 bases of the junction unmatched. The CDR3 extends over 16 amino acids. Germline CDR1 SSHAT, CDR2 FNYEAQ (reference sequence). CDR3 sequence reads: CASSAGGQWEGETQYF. The DNA of the CDR3 is TGTGCCAGCAGCGCCGGAGGGCAGTGGGAGGGAGAGACCCAGTACTTC.

This chain connects TRBV27 to TRBJ2-7; 10 bases map to TRBD2. This CDR3 is 15 amino acids long. Germline V gene lookup returns CDR1 MNHEY and CDR2 SMNVEV (reference sequence). V shed 4 bases and J 2 bases; nucleotides not matched to a gene: 5. CDR3 DNA: TGTGCCAGCAGTTCTAGCGGGAGAGGTACCTACGAGCAGTACTTC. Encoded protein: CASSSSGRGTYEQYF.

This clone was picked up a small number of times. This sequence joins TRBV28 and TRBJ1-1; maybe TRBD1 (6 bases). The CDR3 covers 17 residues. Germline CDR1 is MDHEN and CDR2 is SYDVKM. V was cut by 6 bases and J by 3 bases, with 23 bases left in between. CDR3 nucleotides: TGTGCCAGCAGCTCCATTCTGGGGGGGCGGAGGGACACTGAAGCTTTCTTT. Amino acids: CASSSILGGRRDTEAFF.

This clone has a handful of counts. The chain has TRBV9 and TRBJ2-5; tentatively, D is TRBD2 (5 bases). There are 15 residues in the CDR3. The ends were cut back, 1 base at V and 2 bases at J, with 12 bases in the middle. Germline V gene lookup returns CDR1 SGDLS and CDR2 YYNGEE. The CDR3 is CASSVSGRRQETQYF. As DNA, the CDR3 is TGTGCCAGCAGCGTATCTGGGAGACGGCAAGAGACCCAGTACTTC.

This clone is a singleton in its sample. V usage is TRBV6-5 and J usage is TRBJ1-5; 8 positions agree with TRBD1. The CDR3 is 12 residues long. The V and J ends lost 9 bases and 5 bases, in that order; junction bases with no gene match: 3. The germline V gene encodes CDR1 MNHEY and CDR2 SVGAGI. The CDR3 spells CASKTGDQPQHF. CDR3 coding DNA: TGTGCCAGTAAGACAGGGGATCAGCCCCAGCATTTT.

This clone was counted a few times. This chain uses TRBV28 with TRBJ1-4, with 7 bases lining up with TRBD1. The CDR3 totals 15 residues. With 5 bases clipped from V and 12 bases from J, the junction kept 15 bases outside the gene matches. The germline gives CDR1 MDHEN, CDR2 SYDVKM. The CDR3 is CASSQTGRQKYELFF. Written as DNA, the CDR3 is TGTGCCAGCAGTCAGACAGGGAGGCAAAAATATGAACTGTTTTTT.

J is TRBJ1-2 and V is TRBV5-4, with 8 bases lining up with TRBD1. The ends lost 4 bases at V and 5 bases at J; junction bases unmatched: 7. The CDR3 has 14 residues. Germline values: CDR1 SGHNT, CDR2 YYREEE (reference sequence). The CDR3 here is CASSPGTGNYGYTF. The CDR3 DNA reads as TGTGCCAGCAGCCCCGGGACAGGCAATTATGGCTACACCTTC.

This clone was seen a few times. The chain has TRBV19 and TRBJ1-4; D uncertain. This CDR3 is built from 13 residues. Trimming stripped 5 bases from V and 8 bases from J, with 12 bases between. The germline CDR1 and CDR2 sequences are LNHDA and SQIVND (reference sequence). The CDR3 DNA sequence: TGTGCCAGTAGTCCCTGGAGTTACGAAAAACTGTTTTTT. It yields the protein CASSPWSYEKLFF.

The genes are TRBV15 and TRBJ2-6; 7 nucleotides align to TRBD1. V shed 0 bases, J shed 1 base, and the junction held 15 bases outside the gene matches. Germline CDR1 is LNHNV and CDR2 is YYDKDF (reference sequence). This CDR3 spans 21 amino acids. This CDR3 is CATSRESRDSWVSSGANVLTF. The DNA for the CDR3 is TGTGCCACCAGCAGAGAATCCCGGGACAGCTGGGTCTCGTCTGGGGCCAACGTCCTGACTTTC.

V usage is TRBV11-3 and J usage is TRBJ2-3; 7 bases line up with TRBD2. Looked up from germline, CDR1 is SGHNT and CDR2 is YENEEA. This CDR3 is 16 amino acids long. The V gene end was trimmed by 1 base and the J gene end by 4 bases; junction bases not matched to a gene: 8. CDR3 protein: CASSLGLGGDADTQYF. CDR3 nucleotides: TGTGCCAGCAGCTTAGGGCTGGGAGGGGACGCAGATACGCAGTATTTT.

The genes are TRBV28 and TRBJ1-5; D remains unclear. Looked up from germline, CDR1 is MDHEN and CDR2 is SYDVKM. V was clipped by 8 bases and J by 6 bases, with 11 bases between them. This CDR3 is 12 amino acids long. The CDR3 sequence: CASAQKGQPQHF. In nucleotides, the CDR3 is TGTGCCAGCGCACAGAAAGGTCAGCCCCAGCATTTT.

This clone was detected only a few times. The chain carries TRBV5-6 and TRBJ1-1; D possibly corresponds to TRBD1 (5 bases). CDR3 length: 14 residues. Trimming shortened V by 1 base and J by 4 bases, and 11 bases separated the two germline ends. The germline gives CDR1 SGHDT, CDR2 YYEEEE. The CDR3 protein is CASSLFGGTTEAFF. CDR3 nucleotides: TGTGCCAGCAGCTTGTTCGGAGGGACCACTGAAGCTTTCTTT.

The chain couples TRBV9 to TRBJ2-3; 14 bases match TRBD2. The V segment lost 0 bases and the J segment 2 bases; nucleotides outside the gene matches: 2. The CDR3 is made up of 17 amino acids. Germline V gene data show CDR1 as SGDLS and CDR2 as YYNGEE. CDR3 sequence: CASSVEGLAGVTDTQYF. CDR3 DNA sequence: TGTGCCAGCAGCGTAGAGGGACTAGCGGGGGTCACAGATACGCAGTATTTT.